This TCR beta chain was found in a study of T cell changes during pregnancy in multiple sclerosis. This table comes from immunoSEQ multiplex PCR, and its TCRdb copy is limited to in-frame clones, with some not included. The sample has some 90,000 clones; 91% are singletons. The CDR3 extends over 17 amino acids. Germline CDR1 LGHNA, CDR2 YSLEER. V shed 0 bases, J shed 6 bases, and the junction held 13 bases outside the gene matches. This sequence joins TRBV4-3 and TRBJ2-7, with TRBD1 identical over 8 bases. Sample: peripheral blood, taken after pregnancy. The source of this sequence is a female donor in good health, enrolled as a control in a pregnancy study. CDR3 sequence: CASSQDFGGQVRREQYF. In nucleotides, the CDR3 is TGCGCCAGCAGCCAAGATTTCGGGGGACAGGTTCGACGCGAGCAGTACTTC.